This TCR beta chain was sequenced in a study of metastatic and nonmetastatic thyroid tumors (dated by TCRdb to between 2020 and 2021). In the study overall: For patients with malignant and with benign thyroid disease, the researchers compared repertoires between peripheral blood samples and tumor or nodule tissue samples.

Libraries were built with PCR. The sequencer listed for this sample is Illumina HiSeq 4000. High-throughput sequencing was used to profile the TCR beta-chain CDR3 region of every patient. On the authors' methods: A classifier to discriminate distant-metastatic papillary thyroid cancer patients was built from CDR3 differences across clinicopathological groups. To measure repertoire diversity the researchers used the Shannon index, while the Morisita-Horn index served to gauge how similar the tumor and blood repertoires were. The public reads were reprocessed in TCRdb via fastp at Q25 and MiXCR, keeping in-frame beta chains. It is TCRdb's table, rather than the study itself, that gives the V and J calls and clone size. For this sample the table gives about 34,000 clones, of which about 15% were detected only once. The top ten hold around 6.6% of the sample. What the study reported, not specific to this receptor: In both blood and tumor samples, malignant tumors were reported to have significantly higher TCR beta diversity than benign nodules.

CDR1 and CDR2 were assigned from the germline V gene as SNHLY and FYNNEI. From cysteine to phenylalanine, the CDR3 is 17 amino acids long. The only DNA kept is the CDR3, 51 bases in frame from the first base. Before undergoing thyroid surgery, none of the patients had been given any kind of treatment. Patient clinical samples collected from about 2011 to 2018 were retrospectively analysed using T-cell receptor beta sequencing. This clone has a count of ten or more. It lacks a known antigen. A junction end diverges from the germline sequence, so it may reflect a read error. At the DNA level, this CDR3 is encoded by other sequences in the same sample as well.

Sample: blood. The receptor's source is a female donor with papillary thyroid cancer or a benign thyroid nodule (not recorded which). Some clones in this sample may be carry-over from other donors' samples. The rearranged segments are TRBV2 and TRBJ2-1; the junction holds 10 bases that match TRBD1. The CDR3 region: CASSEATTGGVLDEQFF. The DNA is TGTGCCAGTAGTGAAGCTACGACAGGGGGCGTTTTGGATGAGCAGTTCTTC.